The source of this T cell receptor (beta chain) is a study of T cells after yellow fever vaccination. Overall study results and limits: Booster samples showed a return of most primary-vaccination clones (roughly 96% CD4, approximately 88% CD8). Clonotypes appearing in both CD4 and CD8 compartments existed, and their share was small.

They built TCR cDNA with 5'RACE template switching, a step that put in a universal primer site and UMIs. One entry per CDR3 protein results from TCRdb running MiXCR on the 5' RACE reads. The sample records about 340,000 distinct CDR3 sequences, approximately 12% being singletons. On this clonotype: No antigen is known for it.

The TCR sequence derives from a man between 18 and 29 years old who received the YFV17D yellow fever vaccine. Sequenced material: CD4+ T cells sorted from PBMCs, taken 15 days after the yellow fever booster vaccination.

The CDR3: CASSFGPGSGGYTF. For the CDR3, the DNA is TGTGCCAGCAGTTTCGGACCGGGGTCGGGAGGCTACACCTTC. V usage is TRBV6-5 and J usage is TRBJ1-2; no reliable D call. Germline V gives CDR1 MNHEY, CDR2 SVGAGI. V was trimmed by 4 bases and J by 8 bases, leaving 17 bases between them. The CDR3 length is 14 residues.